Sequencing of this T cell receptor beta chain was carried out in a study of T cell clonality in common variable immunodeficiency. This clone was detected ten times or more. The read stops 3 residues short of the end of the CDR3; the missing end is completed from the germline J gene. Only in-frame clones appear in the TCRdb table, and some are missing; sequencing was by immunoSEQ multiplex PCR. Observed in the sample are tens of thousands of clones, none of them singletons. V gave up 3 bases and J gave up 0 bases, with 8 bases separating them. Germline CDR1 DFQATT, CDR2 SNEGSKA (reference sequence). The CDR3 runs 13 residues.

The sample taken for sequencing was peripheral blood mononuclear cells. The clonotype was recovered from a person aged 18 to 75 in good health. The chain joins TRBV20-1 to TRBJ1-2; unclear D gene. The CDR3 sequence is CSASNRTNYGYTF. The sequenced part of the CDR3 DNA is TGCAGTGCTAGTAACAGAACTAACTATGGC.